These 28 T cell receptor beta chains share one sample of origin, sequenced in a study of cytomegalovirus exposure and HLA in healthy donors. The study ran its PCR with 60 Vbeta and 13 Jbeta primers. Assay used: immunoSEQ multiplex PCR; TCRdb lists only in-frame clones, some missing. The table includes approximately 170,000 clones, less than 90% detected once. Sequences were obtained from PBMCs. The receptors were sampled from a woman aged 45-59 years in good health and CMV-seropositive.

This clone was picked up one time. The rearrangement uses TRBV21-1 and TRBJ2-1; whether TRBD1, the table's D call, matches the DNA was not checked. TRBV21-1 is labeled a pseudogene. This CDR3 contains 15 residues. The CDR3 sequence: CASSETGDRGIEQFF. The DNA for the CDR3 is TGTGCCAGCAGCGAAACGGGGGACAGGGGGATTGAGCAGTTCTTC.

The V and J genes are TRBV25-1 and TRBJ2-5; 9 bases line up with TRBD2. This CDR3 has 15 residues. Germline CDR1 is MGHDK and CDR2 is SYGVNS. V lost 4 bases to trimming and J lost 9 bases; unmatched junction nucleotides: 12. The CDR3 sequence: CASSGALSGSAAQYF. DNA for the CDR3: TGTGCCAGCAGTGGGGCTCTTAGCGGGAGTGCGGCCCAGTACTTC.

The J gene is TRBJ1-1, the V gene TRBV19; D possibly corresponds to TRBD1 (6 bases). V was trimmed by 7 bases and J by 3 bases, leaving 18 bases between them. This CDR3 is built from 15 residues. Germline V gene lookup returns CDR1 LNHDA and CDR2 SQIVND (reference sequence). The CDR3 DNA reads as TGTGCCAGTATCCCGCGGGGGGCGTGGGACACTGAAGCTTTCTTT. Translated, it gives CASIPRGAWDTEAFF.

This clone was seen a handful of times. The chain has TRBV19 and TRBJ2-7; 8 bases map to TRBD1. The V segment lost 5 bases and the J segment 5 bases; nucleotides outside the gene matches: 5. CDR3 length equals 13 residues. The germline gives CDR1 LNHDA, CDR2 SQIVND (reference sequence). The CDR3 loop is CASSETGVDEQYF. The CDR3 nucleotides read TGTGCCAGTAGTGAGACAGGGGTCGACGAGCAGTACTTC.

The J gene is TRBJ2-7, the V gene TRBV28; D unresolved. The germline V gene encodes CDR1 MDHEN and CDR2 SYDVKM. This CDR3 has 12 residues. V gave up 4 bases and J gave up 3 bases, with 7 bases separating them. The CDR3 coding sequence is TGTGCCAGCAGTTCTAACAGCTACGAGCAGTACTTC. Translating gives CASSSNSYEQYF.

The chain has TRBV5-5 and TRBJ2-7; 10 bases are shared with TRBD2. The germline gives CDR1 SGHKS, CDR2 YYEKEE (reference sequence). J was trimmed by 2 bases and V by 0 bases; bases with no gene match: 2. The CDR3 contains 15 residues. The CDR3 DNA follows: TGTGCCAGCAGCTTGGCTAGCGGGAGCCCCTACGAGCAGTACTTC. Translation gives CASSLASGSPYEQYF.

J is TRBJ1-3 and V is TRBV5-1; 11 bases align to TRBD1. The CDR3 is 16 amino acids. From germline, CDR1 is SGHRS and CDR2 YFSETQ. The junction had 6 bases not matched to a gene; V was cut back by 5 bases and J by 2 bases. CDR3 nucleotides: TGCGCCAGCAGGGCGGACAGGGGGCAAGCTGGAAACACCATATATTTT. Residues: CASRADRGQAGNTIYF. Full variable domain (rest looked up from reference TRBV5-1 and TRBJ1-3): KAGVTQTPRYLIKTRGQQVTLSCSPISGHRSVSWYQQTPGQGLQFLFEYFSETQRNKGNFPGRFSGRQFSNSRSEMNVSTLELGDSALYLCASRADRGQAGNTIYFGEGSWLTVV.

CDR3 sequence (DNA): TGTGCCAGCAGCTTTGCCCGGGGTTCCGGGGAGCTGTTTTTT. This codes for CASSFARGSGELFF. V is TRBV7-8 and J is TRBJ2-2, with a possible D match to TRBD2 (5 bases). The V gene's germline CDR1 is SGHVS and CDR2 FQNEAQ. Trimming left V 3 bases short and J 6 bases short, with 11 bases between. The CDR3 consists of 14 residues.

This chain connects TRBV28 to TRBJ2-2; D is possibly TRBD1 (7 bases). The CDR3 covers 11 residues. Per germline, CDR1 MDHEN and CDR2 SYDVKM. Trimming removed 4 bases at V and 15 bases at J, with 12 bases between. DNA of the CDR3: TGTGCCAGCAGTTATGCAGGGGGGTTGTTTTTT. Its translation is CASSYAGGLFF.

The rearrangement links TRBV7-9 to TRBJ2-2, with 9 bases fitting TRBD1. Trimming at V came to 3 bases and at J to 2 bases, leaving 7 bases not matched to a gene. The CDR3 loop spans 17 amino acids. Germline loops: CDR1 SEHNR, CDR2 FQNEAQ (reference sequence). CDR3 in amino acids: CASSFTHRGRNTGELFF. The CDR3 region has the DNA TGTGCCAGCAGCTTTACTCACAGGGGGCGAAACACCGGGGAGCTGTTTTTT.

V is TRBV11-2 and J is TRBJ2-7; TRBD2 is a possible D gene (6 bases). This CDR3 comprises 14 residues. CDR1 SGHAT and CDR2 FQNNGV come from the germline V gene. V gave up 2 bases and J gave up 7 bases, with 15 bases separating them. As DNA, the CDR3 is TGTGCCAGCAGCTTACGACATGGGGCGGGAGAGCAGTACTTC. Its translation is CASSLRHGAGEQYF.

The rearrangement joins TRBV7-8 to TRBJ2-3; 8 nucleotides match TRBD2. This CDR3 contains 17 residues. V shed 5 bases and J 4 bases; nucleotides not matched to a gene: 14. Per germline, CDR1 SGHVS and CDR2 FQNEAQ. Here the CDR3 DNA reads TGTGCCAGCAGCCCTCGGGAGAGCGGGGGTTTCTCAGATACGCAGTATTTT. It is translated as CASSPRESGGFSDTQYF.

The V call is TRBV21-1, the J call TRBJ1-1; the table gives TRBD1 as D, unverified against the DNA. TRBV21-1 is recorded as a pseudogene. The CDR3 spans 15 residues. The CDR3 loop is CASSDRQIMDTEAFF. Here the CDR3 DNA reads TGTGCCAGCAGCGACCGACAGATTATGGACACTGAAGCTTTCTTT.

The CDR3 DNA reads TGTGCCAGCAGACTACTCACGGGGGGTAAAGCTTTCTTT. This sequence encodes CASRLLTGGKAFF. J is TRBJ1-1 and V is TRBV6-1, with D possibly matching TRBD1 (5 bases). There are 13 residues in the CDR3. Germline CDR1 is MNHNS and CDR2 is SASEGT. Trimming removed 6 bases from V and 9 bases from J, with 17 bases in between.

The V and J genes are TRBV9 and TRBJ2-3, with D perhaps TRBD2 (5 bases). There are 13 residues in the CDR3. The germline V and J ends were trimmed by 1 base and 5 bases, with 8 bases remaining between them. CDR1 is SGDLS and CDR2 is YYNGEE in the germline V gene. The CDR3 spells CASSVSTKDTQYF. CDR3 coding DNA: TGTGCCAGCAGCGTATCGACTAAAGATACGCAGTATTTT.

The V and J genes are TRBV19 and TRBJ2-1; 10 positions match TRBD1. Germline trimming cut 5 bases from V and 5 bases from J; bases unmatched to any gene: 9. Germline lookup yields CDR1 LNHDA and CDR2 SQIVND (reference sequence). The CDR3 contains 16 residues. The CDR3 bases are TGTGCCAGTAGTCCCTTGTGGGACAGGGGAAACAATGAGCAGTTCTTC. This codes for CASSPLWDRGNNEQFF.

This chain links TRBV7-2 with TRBJ2-1; 7 bases are a match to TRBD1. This CDR3 is built from 15 residues. With 5 bases clipped from V and 4 bases from J, the junction kept 8 bases outside the gene matches. From germline, CDR1 is SGHTA and CDR2 FQGNSA. The CDR3 spells CASSDRDRLYNEQFF. The CDR3 DNA follows: TGTGCCAGCAGCGACCGGGACAGATTATACAATGAGCAGTTCTTC.

The V and J genes are TRBV6-5 and TRBJ1-1, with D uncertain. The CDR3 extends over 12 amino acids. In germline, CDR1 is MNHEY, CDR2 SVGAGI. V was shortened by 4 bases and J by 6 bases, with 9 bases between the two germline ends. This chain's CDR3 is CASSSGLAEAFF. The CDR3 region has the DNA TGTGCCAGCAGTTCGGGGTTAGCTGAAGCTTTCTTT.

V and J are TRBV27 and TRBJ2-5; D possibly corresponds to TRBD2 (6 bases). The germline V and J ends were trimmed by 5 bases and 5 bases, with 18 bases remaining between them. Per the germline V gene, CDR1 is MNHEY and CDR2 is SMNVEV (reference sequence). The CDR3 runs to 15 residues. The CDR3 region is CASSPPRRGRETQYF. For the CDR3, the DNA is TGTGCCAGCAGTCCACCCCGGAGGGGTCGTGAGACCCAGTACTTC.

The CDR3 region has the DNA TGCGCCAGCAGCACCGGGACTAGCGGCTCCTACGAGCAGTACTTC. It codes for CASSTGTSGSYEQYF. The chain employs TRBV5-1 and TRBJ2-7; 11 bases line up with TRBD2. Trimming at V came to 4 bases and at J to 0 bases, leaving 3 bases not matched to a gene. This CDR3 has 15 amino acids. The germline V gene encodes CDR1 SGHRS and CDR2 YFSETQ.

This clone was picked up a small number of times. V usage is TRBV27 and J usage is TRBJ2-7; D gene unclear. Germline CDR1 MNHEY, CDR2 SMNVEV (reference sequence). The CDR3 consists of 15 residues. V shed 1 base and J shed 2 bases, with 12 bases lying between them. Here the CDR3 reads CASSLLGRRTYEQYF. DNA for the CDR3: TGTGCCAGCAGTTTATTGGGCAGAAGGACCTACGAGCAGTACTTC.

This chain links TRBV29-1 with TRBJ1-2, with D maybe TRBD1 (5 bases). CDR3 length: 15 amino acids. Germline lookup yields CDR1 SQVTM and CDR2 ANQGSEA. V was clipped by 0 bases and J by 8 bases, with 19 bases between them. The CDR3 bases are TGCAGCGTTGAAGACCGGGGGGGACGGGGCTTGGGCTACACCTTC. This translates into CSVEDRGGRGLGYTF.

The chain is built from TRBV6-6 and TRBJ2-7; D remains unclear. The germline CDR1 and CDR2 sequences are MNHNY and SVGAGI (reference sequence). The CDR3 consists of 12 residues. Trimming left V 8 bases short and J 5 bases short, with 13 bases between. In DNA form, the CDR3 reads TGTGCCAGCCCAGGTGGTCCCCACGAGCAGTACTTC. Protein: CASPGGPHEQYF.

This chain links TRBV29-1 with TRBJ2-2; TRBD1 agrees at 7 bases. Trimming cost V 5 bases and J 0 bases; bases outside gene matches: 3. The CDR3 contains 14 residues. Germline V gene sequence: CDR1 SQVTM, CDR2 ANQGSEA. CDR3 protein: CSVRTGANTGELFF. The CDR3 DNA reads as TGCAGCGTTAGGACAGGCGCGAACACCGGGGAGCTGTTTTTT.

The V and J genes are TRBV9 and TRBJ1-4; D uncertain. This CDR3 contains 15 residues. The germline V gene encodes CDR1 SGDLS and CDR2 YYNGEE. V shed 0 bases and J shed 7 bases, with 13 bases lying between them. Here the CDR3 reads CASSVGPGEGEKLFF. The CDR3 region has the DNA TGTGCCAGCAGCGTAGGTCCCGGGGAGGGTGAAAAACTGTTTTTT.

This clone was picked up one time. The chain combines TRBV5-1 with TRBJ2-5, with 7 bases lining up with TRBD2. The ends lost 3 bases at V and 4 bases at J; junction bases unmatched: 6. The CDR3 sequence is 14 residues long. Germline V gives CDR1 SGHRS, CDR2 YFSETQ. CDR3 amino acids: CASSWREYTETQYF. The CDR3 DNA reads TGCGCCAGCAGCTGGCGGGAGTATACAGAGACCCAGTACTTC.

This clone was seen once. CDR3 sequence: CASSPAHLVQGAQYF. Here the CDR3 DNA reads TGTGCCAGCAGCCCCGCGCATTTAGTTCAAGGGGCCCAGTACTTC. The rearrangement links TRBV7-8 to TRBJ2-5; perhaps TRBD1 as D (5 bases). In germline, CDR1 is SGHVS, CDR2 FQNEAQ. The CDR3 length is 15 residues. V lost 5 bases and J 9 bases, leaving 22 bases between the germline ends.

This chain joins TRBV4-3 and TRBJ2-3, with 15 positions matching TRBD2. Looked up from germline, CDR1 is LGHNA and CDR2 is YSLEER. With 5 bases clipped from V and 4 bases from J, the junction kept 1 base outside the gene matches. The CDR3 is made up of 15 amino acids. CDR3 in DNA: TGCGCCAGCAGCGGACTAGCGGGGGGGCCAGATACGCAGTATTTT. As protein: CASSGLAGGPDTQYF.